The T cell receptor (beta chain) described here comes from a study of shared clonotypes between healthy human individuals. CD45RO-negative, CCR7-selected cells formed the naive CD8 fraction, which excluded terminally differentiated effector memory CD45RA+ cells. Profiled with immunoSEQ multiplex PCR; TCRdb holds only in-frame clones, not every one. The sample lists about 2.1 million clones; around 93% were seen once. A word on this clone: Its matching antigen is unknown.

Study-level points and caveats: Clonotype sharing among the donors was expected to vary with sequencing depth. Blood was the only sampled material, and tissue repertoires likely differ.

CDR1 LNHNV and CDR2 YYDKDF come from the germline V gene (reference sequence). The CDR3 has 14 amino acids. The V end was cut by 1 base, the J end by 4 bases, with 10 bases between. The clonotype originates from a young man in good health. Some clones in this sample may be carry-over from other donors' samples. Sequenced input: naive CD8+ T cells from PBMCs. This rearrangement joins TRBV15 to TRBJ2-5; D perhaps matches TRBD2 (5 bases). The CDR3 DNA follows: TGTGCCACCAGCAGAGGGACTTTAAGAGAGACCCAGTACTTC. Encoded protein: CATSRGTLRETQYF.